Each of the 9 T cell receptor beta chains below was sequenced from the same sample in a study of OX40 agonist ivuxolimab in advanced cancers. Produced via immunoSEQ multiplex PCR; TCRdb's table is partial and in-frame only. This sample carries some 99,000 clones, 87% of them seen once, and the ten largest clones take approximately 0.5%. The specimen comprised CD4+ or CD8+ T cells sorted from blood, sampled in a trial of the OX40 agonist ivuxolimab. The receptors originated from an adult with an advanced solid tumor such as melanoma, head and neck, liver or kidney cancer.

The chain employs TRBV9 and TRBJ2-7; a weak D match, TRBD1 (5 bases). Germline V gene data show CDR1 as SGDLS and CDR2 as YYNGEE. This CDR3 contains 14 residues. The germline V and J ends were trimmed by 0 bases and 6 bases, with 13 bases remaining between them. The CDR3 here is CASSVGQGSFEQYF. CDR3 nucleotides: TGTGCCAGCAGCGTAGGGCAGGGTAGTTTCGAGCAGTACTTC.

V gene TRBV4-2 combines with J gene TRBJ1-1; 11 bases are shared with TRBD1. The CDR3 has 18 amino acids. Trimming cost V 1 base and J 1 base; bases outside gene matches: 8. CDR1 is LGHNA, CDR2 YNFKEQ, per germline. The CDR3 protein is CASSQGPGQGVPNTEAFF. The CDR3 DNA reads TGTGCCAGCAGCCAAGGCCCGGGACAGGGGGTCCCGAACACTGAAGCTTTCTTT.

The V call is TRBV28, the J call TRBJ2-3, with TRBD2 as a possible D gene (5 bases). This CDR3 spans 15 amino acids. Germline CDR1 reads MDHEN; CDR2 reads SYDVKM. Trimming removed 5 bases at V and 4 bases at J, with 16 bases between. The CDR3 loop is CASSLDLLSSDTQYF. CDR3 sequence (DNA): TGTGCCAGCAGTCTGGACTTACTATCATCAGATACGCAGTATTTT.

V is TRBV5-5 and J is TRBJ1-2, with 10 bases lining up with TRBD1. The CDR3 extends over 15 amino acids. Trimming removed 5 bases from V and 4 bases from J; junction bases left unmatched: 8. The germline CDR1 and CDR2 sequences are SGHKS and YYEKEE (reference sequence). The CDR3: CASRGDRGLSYGYTF. The CDR3 DNA follows: TGTGCCAGCAGAGGGGACAGGGGACTGAGCTATGGCTACACCTTC.

V usage is TRBV29-1 and J usage is TRBJ2-3; TRBD2 matches 7 bases. Germline assignment: CDR1 SQVTM and CDR2 ANQGSEA. The CDR3 length is 15 residues. The V and J ends lost 8 bases and 3 bases, in that order; junction bases with no gene match: 14. CDR3 protein: CSLDRGDGGTDTQYF. CDR3 DNA sequence: TGCAGCCTCGACCGGGGGGACGGAGGGACAGATACGCAGTATTTT.

The rearrangement links TRBV4-3 to TRBJ2-3; D remains unclear. Trimming stripped 1 base from V and 5 bases from J, with 7 bases between. The germline V gene has CDR1 LGHNA and CDR2 YSLEER. The length of the CDR3 is 13 residues. CDR3 sequence: CASSQVQKDTQYF. The CDR3, as DNA: TGCGCCAGCAGCCAAGTTCAGAAAGATACGCAGTATTTT.

The chain combines TRBV29-1 with TRBJ1-1, with 7 bases lining up with TRBD1. The germline V gene has CDR1 SQVTM and CDR2 ANQGSEA. CDR3 length: 14 amino acids. Trimming removed 7 bases from V and 4 bases from J; junction bases left unmatched: 12. CDR3 nucleotides: TGCAGCGGGGTTAAGGGGGCGCGGGGCACTGAAGCTTTCTTT. This encodes CSGVKGARGTEAFF.

The CDR3 protein is CASSFIPGQGTQNTEAFF. The CDR3 DNA sequence: TGTGCCAGCAGTTTTATCCCGGGACAGGGAACCCAGAACACTGAAGCTTTCTTT. This chain connects TRBV27 to TRBJ1-1; 9 positions match TRBD1. Germline V gives CDR1 MNHEY, CDR2 SMNVEV (reference sequence). The CDR3 has 18 residues. V was pared by 3 bases and J by 1 base, with 12 bases of the junction left unmatched.

The V call is TRBV5-1, the J call TRBJ2-3; TRBD2 is a possible D gene (5 bases). Germline-derived CDR1 and CDR2 are SGHRS and YFSETQ. The CDR3 has 15 residues. Trimming took off 2 bases at V and 0 bases at J, with 10 bases between the two ends. CDR3 bases: TGCGCCAGCAGCTTTGGACTTGCTAGCACAGATACGCAGTATTTT. This sequence encodes CASSFGLASTDTQYF. Supplemented by reference TRBV5-1 and TRBJ2-3, the full variable domain reads KAGVTQTPRYLIKTRGQQVTLSCSPISGHRSVSWYQQTPGQGLQFLFEYFSETQRNKGNFPGRFSGRQFSNSRSEMNVSTLELGDSALYLCASSFGLASTDTQYFGPGTRLTVL.